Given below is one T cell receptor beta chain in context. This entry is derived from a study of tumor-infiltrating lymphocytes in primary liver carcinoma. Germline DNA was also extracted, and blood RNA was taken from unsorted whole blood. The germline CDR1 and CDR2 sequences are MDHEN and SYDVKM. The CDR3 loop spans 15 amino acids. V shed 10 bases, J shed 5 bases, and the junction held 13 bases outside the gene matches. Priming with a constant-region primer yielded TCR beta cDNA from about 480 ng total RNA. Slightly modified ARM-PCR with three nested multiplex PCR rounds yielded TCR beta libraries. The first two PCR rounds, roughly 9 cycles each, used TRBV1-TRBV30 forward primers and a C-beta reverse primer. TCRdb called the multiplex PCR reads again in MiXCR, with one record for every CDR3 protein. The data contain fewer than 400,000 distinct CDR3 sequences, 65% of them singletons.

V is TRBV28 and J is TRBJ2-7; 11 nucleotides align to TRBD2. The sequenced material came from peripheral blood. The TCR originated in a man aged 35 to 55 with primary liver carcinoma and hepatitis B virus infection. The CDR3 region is CANTLRLAGSHEQYF. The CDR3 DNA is TGTGCCAACACCCTCCGACTAGCGGGATCCCACGAGCAGTACTTC.